This T cell receptor beta chain was identified during a study of T cell changes during pregnancy in multiple sclerosis. CDR3 length: 14 residues. V lost 4 bases to trimming and J lost 2 bases; unmatched junction nucleotides: 1. Germline V gene sequence: CDR1 LNHDA, CDR2 SQIVND (reference sequence). Method: immunoSEQ multiplex PCR; TCRdb's copy keeps in-frame clones and lacks some. In the table there are approximately 87,000 clones, around nine tenths of which are singletons. Sequencing used CD4+ T cells from peripheral blood mononuclear cells, obtained in the second trimester of pregnancy. The source is a female donor with multiple sclerosis, enrolled in a pregnancy study. The V gene is TRBV19, the J gene TRBJ1-5; 8 bases fit TRBD1. The CDR3 here is CASSTGGGNQPQHF. CDR3 bases: TGTGCCAGTAGTACAGGGGGCGGCAATCAGCCCCAGCATTTT.